A single sample gave rise to the 29 T cell receptor beta chains below, sequenced in a study of graft-versus-host responses after intestinal transplantation (TCRdb year 2021). Library construction relied on the immunoSEQ multiplex PCR assay. TCRdb mirrors the immuneACCESS table, restricted to in-frame sequences. Some clones are absent from its copies; in checked studies, under half trace to an unresolved V gene, and the reason for the others is unknown. The sample table shows approximately 54,000 clones, and roughly 84% are seen once. The top ten clonotypes cover over 0.4% of the sample. Their antigens remain unidentified. The sample's time point label, in plain terms: cells obtained before transplantation from donor or recipient. Here the sequenced sample was unstimulated CD4+ T cells sorted from spleen or lymph node cells, taken before transplant. All receptors come from a human donor who was the organ donor for an intestinal transplant.

V usage is TRBV9 and J usage is TRBJ1-5, with 9 nucleotides matching TRBD1. Germline V gives CDR1 SGDLS, CDR2 YYNGEE. V lost 0 bases, J lost 7 bases, and 5 bases stayed unmatched. The CDR3 contains 15 residues. The CDR3 region has the DNA TGTGCCAGCAGCGTAGGAGGGACAGGGAACCAGCCCCAGCATTTT. Its translation: CASSVGGTGNQPQHF.

The CDR3 spells CASSYGLANTGELFF. The CDR3 nucleotides read TGTGCCAGCAGTTACGGACTAGCCAACACCGGGGAGCTGTTTTTT. The chain combines TRBV6-5 with TRBJ2-2; TRBD2 aligns across 8 bases. V lost 2 bases to trimming and J lost 2 bases; unmatched junction nucleotides: 1. Germline CDR1 MNHEY, CDR2 SVGAGI. This CDR3 is built from 15 residues.

The chain links TRBV19 to TRBJ1-2, with D unclear. V lost 5 bases to trimming and J lost 4 bases, with 11 bases between them. The CDR3 spans 13 residues. Per the germline V gene, CDR1 is LNHDA and CDR2 is SQIVND (reference sequence). CDR3 DNA: TGTGCCAGTAGTCAGACGGGTTCCTATGGCTACACCTTC. It specifies CASSQTGSYGYTF. Full variable domain (missing parts from reference TRBV19 and TRBJ1-2): DGGITQSPKYLFRKEGQNVTLSCEQNLNHDAMYWYRQDPGQGLRLIYYSQIVNDFQKGDIAEGYSVSREKKESFPLTVTSAQKNPTAFYLCASSQTGSYGYTFGSGTRLTVV.

The V call is TRBV18, the J call TRBJ1-1; 12 bases agree with TRBD1. After removal of 2 bases from V and 10 bases from J, the junction contained 11 bases not matched to a gene. CDR3 length: 16 residues. Germline values: CDR1 KGHSH, CDR2 LQKENI. CDR3 sequence: CASSPLTGTGGAVAFF. CDR3 nucleotide sequence: TGTGCCAGCTCACCATTAACCGGGACAGGGGGCGCGGTAGCTTTCTTT.

The chain uses TRBV9 and TRBJ2-5; 7 bases match TRBD2. The trim removed 4 bases at V and 2 bases at J, leaving 23 bases unmatched. CDR1 is SGDLS and CDR2 is YYNGEE in the germline V gene. The CDR3 sequence is 20 residues long. CDR3 coding DNA: TGTGCCAGCAGCCCATCTCGGGGCCTAGCGGAGGCCTTGGGACAAGAGACCCAGTACTTC. Its translation is CASSPSRGLAEALGQETQYF.

The chain carries TRBV19 and TRBJ1-6; 8 bases match TRBD1. There are 14 residues in the CDR3. Germline lookup yields CDR1 LNHDA and CDR2 SQIVND (reference sequence). V was clipped by 5 bases and J by 9 bases; unmatched bases: 6. CDR3 residues: CASSPGGDSSPLHF. In nucleotides, the CDR3 is TGTGCCAGTAGTCCAGGGGGCGACTCTTCACCCCTCCACTTT.

On this clone: The sample carries other DNA sequences with the same CDR3. The rearrangement links TRBV7-2 to TRBJ1-3; TRBD1 might be the D (5 bases). This CDR3 contains 14 residues. Germline V CDR1 and CDR2: SGHTA, FQGNSA. V was cut by 1 base and J by 2 bases, with 6 bases left in between. CDR3 DNA: TGTGCCAGCAGCTTAGGGGGGACTGGAAACACCATATATTTT. This codes for CASSLGGTGNTIYF.

This chain connects TRBV5-1 to TRBJ2-1; TRBD2 agrees at 11 bases. The germline gives CDR1 SGHRS, CDR2 YFSETQ. The CDR3 extends over 16 amino acids. The trim removed 0 bases at V and 2 bases at J, leaving 1 base unmatched. CDR3 protein: CASSLVSGRAYNEQFF. CDR3 in DNA: TGCGCCAGCAGCTTGGTTAGCGGGAGGGCCTACAATGAGCAGTTCTTC.

The chain recombines TRBV18 with TRBJ2-6; possibly TRBD1 or TRBD2 for D (7 bases each). Looked up from germline, CDR1 is KGHSH and CDR2 is LQKENI. Trimming removed 3 bases at V and 1 base at J, with 19 bases between. The CDR3 has 19 amino acids. Written as DNA, the CDR3 is TGTGCCAGCTCACCCATGACAGGGAGCGGGGAGTCTGGGGCCAACGTCCTGACTTTC. Protein product: CASSPMTGSGESGANVLTF.

V gene TRBV7-9 combines with J gene TRBJ2-4; TRBD1 matches at 9 bases. The germline gives CDR1 SEHNR, CDR2 FQNEAQ (reference sequence). After removal of 5 bases from V and 3 bases from J, the junction contained 5 bases not matched to a gene. This CDR3 is 15 amino acids long. CDR3: CASSLLTGGKNIQYF. The CDR3, as DNA: TGTGCCAGCAGCCTACTGACAGGGGGCAAAAACATTCAGTACTTC.

This chain links TRBV7-2 with TRBJ1-1; maybe TRBD1 (5 bases). CDR1 SGHTA and CDR2 FQGNSA come from the germline V gene. This CDR3 contains 14 residues. Between the trimmed V and J ends, which lost 5 bases and 0 bases, there was a span of 10 bases. The CDR3 bases are TGTGCCAGCAGCCAGGGACGGTTGAACACTGAAGCTTTCTTT. It encodes CASSQGRLNTEAFF.

This chain joins TRBV21-1 and TRBJ1-1; TRBD1, the D gene given by the table, was not confirmed from the DNA. TRBV21-1 is deemed a pseudogene. This CDR3 is built from 15 residues. CDR3 amino acids: CASSNVDTCDPEAFF. In DNA, the CDR3 is TGTGCCAGCAGCAATGTTGACACCTGTGACCCTGAAGCTTTCTTT.

The chain couples TRBV15 to TRBJ2-3; possible D gene TRBD1, 5 bases. The ends were cut back, 2 bases at V and 5 bases at J, with 5 bases in the middle. The CDR3 contains 12 residues. CDR1 and CDR2 (germline): LNHNV, YYDKDF (reference sequence). The CDR3 DNA reads as TGTGCCACCAGCAGACAGGGAGATACGCAGTATTTT. Translating gives CATSRQGDTQYF.

CDR3 sequence reads: CASSSTHSNQPQHF. As DNA, the CDR3 is TGTGCCAGCAGCTCAACTCATAGCAATCAGCCCCAGCATTTT. The rearrangement uses TRBV6-1 and TRBJ1-5; D is unresolved. This CDR3 comprises 14 residues. Germline CDR1 is MNHNS and CDR2 is SASEGT. The V and J ends lost 6 bases and 0 bases respectively, with 9 bases between them.

V is TRBV14 and J is TRBJ1-6; 9 nucleotides agree with TRBD1. The CDR3 totals 16 residues. The trim removed 4 bases at V and 0 bases at J, leaving 1 base unmatched. Germline V gives CDR1 SGHDN, CDR2 FVKESK. The CDR3 nucleotides are TGTGCCAGCAGCCCGGACAGGGGCTCCTATAATTCACCCCTCCACTTT. This codes for CASSPDRGSYNSPLHF. Full variable domain (missing parts from reference TRBV14 and TRBJ1-6): EAGVTQFPSHSVIEKGQTVTLRCDPISGHDNLYWYRRVMGKEIKFLLHFVKESKQDESGMPNNRFLAERTGGTYSTLKVQPAELEDSGVYFCASSPDRGSYNSPLHFGNGTRLTVT.

The chain joins TRBV9 to TRBJ2-2, with 9 bases fitting TRBD2. V gave up 0 bases and J gave up 5 bases; unmatched junction bases: 8. The V gene's germline CDR1 is SGDLS and CDR2 YYNGEE. The CDR3 has 17 amino acids. The CDR3 nucleotides are TGTGCCAGCAGCGTAGATCTTGCTAGCGGGGAGACCGGGGAGCTGTTTTTT. Translation gives CASSVDLASGETGELFF.

The gene calls are TRBV19 and TRBJ2-2; D not resolved. The germline V and J ends were trimmed by 3 bases and 0 bases, with 8 bases remaining between them. Germline V lookup: CDR1 LNHDA, CDR2 SQIVND (reference sequence). This CDR3 is built from 15 residues. This CDR3 reads CASSIGLANTGELFF. The DNA of the CDR3 is TGTGCCAGTAGTATCGGCCTAGCGAACACCGGGGAGCTGTTTTTT.

The chain employs TRBV11-2 and TRBJ1-4; unclear D gene. The CDR3 is made up of 17 amino acids. The V end lost 2 bases, the J end lost 5 bases, and 18 bases lay between the germline ends. CDR1 is SGHAT, CDR2 FQNNGV, per germline. The CDR3 sequence: CASSLFMWTDANEKLFF. DNA for the CDR3: TGTGCCAGCAGCTTATTTATGTGGACGGACGCAAATGAAAAACTGTTTTTT. The full variable domain, in which reference TRBV11-2 and TRBJ1-4 provide the parts outside the CDR3, is EAGVAQSPRYKIIEKRQSVAFWCNPISGHATLYWYQQILGQGPKLLIQFQNNGVVDDSQLPKDRFSAERLKGVDSTLKIQPAKLEDSAVYLCASSLFMWTDANEKLFFGSGTQLSVL.

The CDR3 DNA reads TGTGCCATCGGGGGCAATGAGCAGTTCTTC. It specifies CAIGGNEQFF. The rearrangement links TRBV10-3 to TRBJ2-1; the D gene could be TRBD1 or TRBD2 (5 bases each). The CDR3 length is 10 residues. Trimming took 8 bases from V and 6 from J, leaving 5 bases between them. The germline CDR1 and CDR2 sequences are ENHRY and SYGVKD.

The chain has TRBV4-1 and TRBJ2-3; possible D gene TRBD2, 6 bases. The germline V gene has CDR1 MGHRA and CDR2 YSYEKL. Trimming left V 1 base short and J 2 bases short, with 13 bases between. This CDR3 is built from 16 residues. The CDR3 spells CASSQGLLAHTDTQYF. CDR3 sequence (DNA): TGCGCCAGCAGCCAAGGCTTACTAGCCCACACAGATACGCAGTATTTT.

This clone was seen just once. The gene calls are TRBV14 and TRBJ2-2, with 7 bases identical to TRBD1. V dropped 5 bases and J dropped 6; count of bases not matched to a gene: 9. Germline V gene data show CDR1 as SGHDN and CDR2 as FVKESK. This CDR3 region has 15 residues. CDR3 bases: TGTGCCAGCAGCGAACAGGGGTTGGATGCCGGGGAGCTGTTTTTT. Translation gives CASSEQGLDAGELFF.

The chain carries TRBV6-1 and TRBJ1-2; D is uncertain. V was shortened by 3 bases and J by 2 bases, with 4 bases between the two germline ends. Germline V gene sequence: CDR1 MNHNS, CDR2 SASEGT. This CDR3 has 12 amino acids. CDR3 nucleotide sequence: TGTGCCAGCAGTGAGGTAAACTATGGCTACACCTTC. It specifies CASSEVNYGYTF.

This clone was seen once. The chain joins TRBV9 to TRBJ2-3, with 8 bases identical to TRBD2. The CDR3 covers 18 residues. The ends lost 0 bases at V and 4 bases at J; junction bases unmatched: 13. Per the germline V gene, CDR1 is SGDLS and CDR2 is YYNGEE. For the CDR3, the DNA is TGTGCCAGCAGCGTAGCTACTATAGTGCGGGGGGCGGCAGATACGCAGTATTTT. This translates into CASSVATIVRGAADTQYF.

This clone is a singleton in its sample. The chain links TRBV7-2 to TRBJ2-7; D is uncertain. The CDR3 has 14 residues. Trimming stripped 2 bases from V and 3 bases from J, with 11 bases between. The germline V gene has CDR1 SGHTA and CDR2 FQGNSA. Here the CDR3 reads CASSLKVLLYEQYF. The CDR3 DNA reads as TGTGCCAGCAGCTTAAAAGTCTTGCTCTACGAGCAGTACTTC.

The chain joins TRBV7-6 to TRBJ2-5; perhaps TRBD2 as D (6 bases). CDR1 is SGHVS and CDR2 is FNYEAQ in the germline V gene. CDR3 length: 18 amino acids. V shed 0 bases and J shed 1 base, with 18 bases lying between them. CDR3 DNA: TGTGCCAGCAGCTTAGCGCCTTTGAGGATGGGGGGCCAAGAGACCCAGTACTTC. It yields the protein CASSLAPLRMGGQETQYF.

The V and J genes are TRBV6-4 and TRBJ2-7, with D possibly being TRBD1 (6 bases). The CDR3 has 12 residues. V was pared by 9 bases and J by 2 bases, with 11 bases between. Looked up from germline, CDR1 is MRHNA and CDR2 is SNTAGT. Here the CDR3 DNA reads TGTGCCAGACAGGGTCCCCCCTACGAGCAGTACTTC. It specifies CARQGPPYEQYF.

This chain links TRBV5-8 with TRBJ2-1; D gene uncertain. CDR1 is SGHTS, CDR2 YDEGEE, per germline. This CDR3 is built from 17 residues. Trimming took off 1 base at V and 2 bases at J, with 16 bases between the two ends. CDR3 region: CASSLMKLTAPYNEQFF. The DNA for the CDR3 is TGTGCCAGCAGCTTGATGAAACTGACGGCCCCCTACAATGAGCAGTTCTTC.

The rearrangement joins TRBV20-1 to TRBJ2-3; D ambiguous. Looked up from germline, CDR1 is DFQATT and CDR2 is SNEGSKA (reference sequence). The CDR3 contains 10 residues. With 6 bases removed from V and 3 bases from J, the gap between germline ends came to 4 bases. The CDR3 protein is CSAQTDTQYF. In DNA form, the CDR3 reads TGCAGTGCCCAAACAGATACGCAGTATTTT.

The chain joins TRBV5-1 to TRBJ1-2; weak D call: TRBD1 (5 bases). CDR1 SGHRS and CDR2 YFSETQ come from the germline V gene. V lost 0 bases to trimming and J lost 11 bases, with 14 bases between them. CDR3 length: 13 residues. The CDR3 sequence is CASSLDRGTEYTF. DNA for the CDR3: TGCGCCAGCAGCTTGGATCGGGGGACGGAGTACACCTTC.